This TCR beta chain emerged from a study of post-analysis software for immune sequencing data. Across the whole study: Included among the disease courses, which were recorded for the cohort, were relapsing-remitting, secondary progressive and progressive-relapsing multiple sclerosis.

Unique molecular identifiers were present in the TCR beta cDNA libraries. The T cell input of about 0.85 to 10 million gave about 500,000 cDNA molecules. Each CDR3 protein gets one entry after TCRdb re-called the PCR reads with MiXCR. The top ten hold 1.5% to 2% of the sample, which has 450,000 to 700,000 distinct CDR3 sequences, around 40% seen once. The CDR3 extends over 15 amino acids. The ends lost 2 bases at V and 9 bases at J; junction bases unmatched: 4. Notes on the study in general: Significantly decreased normalized Chao1 diversity was recorded for multiple sclerosis patients relative to controls. By F measure, samples from a shared preparation batch strongly co-clustered. Compared with controls, patients had more of about 5 TRBV segments, including TRBV5-6, TRBV5-1 and TRBV20-1.

A remark on this clonotype: What it recognizes is unknown.

The chain joins TRBV12-3 or TRBV12-4 to TRBJ1-6; 10 nucleotides align to TRBD1. This TCR was sampled from a girl aged 10-17 years with multiple sclerosis. The sequencing sample was made of blood. CDR3 in DNA: TGTGCCAGCAGTTTACCCCGGGACAGGGGTTCACCCCTCCACTTT. This translates into CASSLPRDRGSPLHF.